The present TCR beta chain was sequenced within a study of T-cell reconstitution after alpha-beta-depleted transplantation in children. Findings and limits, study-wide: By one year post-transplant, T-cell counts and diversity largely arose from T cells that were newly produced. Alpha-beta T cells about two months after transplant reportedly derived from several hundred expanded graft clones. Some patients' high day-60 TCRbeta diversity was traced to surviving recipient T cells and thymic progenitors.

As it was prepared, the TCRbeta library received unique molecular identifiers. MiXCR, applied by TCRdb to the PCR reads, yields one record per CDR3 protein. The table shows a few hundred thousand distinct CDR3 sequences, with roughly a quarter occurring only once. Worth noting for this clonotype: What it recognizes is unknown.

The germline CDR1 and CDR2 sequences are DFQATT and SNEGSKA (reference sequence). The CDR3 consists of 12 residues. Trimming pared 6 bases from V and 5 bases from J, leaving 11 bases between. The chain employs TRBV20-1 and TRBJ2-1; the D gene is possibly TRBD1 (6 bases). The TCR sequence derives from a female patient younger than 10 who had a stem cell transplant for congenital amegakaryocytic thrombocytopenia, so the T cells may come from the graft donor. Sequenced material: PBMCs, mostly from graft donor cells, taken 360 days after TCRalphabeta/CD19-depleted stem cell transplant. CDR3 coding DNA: TGCAGTGCCCAAAGGGGGAACAATGAGCAGTTCTTC. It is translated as CSAQRGNNEQFF.